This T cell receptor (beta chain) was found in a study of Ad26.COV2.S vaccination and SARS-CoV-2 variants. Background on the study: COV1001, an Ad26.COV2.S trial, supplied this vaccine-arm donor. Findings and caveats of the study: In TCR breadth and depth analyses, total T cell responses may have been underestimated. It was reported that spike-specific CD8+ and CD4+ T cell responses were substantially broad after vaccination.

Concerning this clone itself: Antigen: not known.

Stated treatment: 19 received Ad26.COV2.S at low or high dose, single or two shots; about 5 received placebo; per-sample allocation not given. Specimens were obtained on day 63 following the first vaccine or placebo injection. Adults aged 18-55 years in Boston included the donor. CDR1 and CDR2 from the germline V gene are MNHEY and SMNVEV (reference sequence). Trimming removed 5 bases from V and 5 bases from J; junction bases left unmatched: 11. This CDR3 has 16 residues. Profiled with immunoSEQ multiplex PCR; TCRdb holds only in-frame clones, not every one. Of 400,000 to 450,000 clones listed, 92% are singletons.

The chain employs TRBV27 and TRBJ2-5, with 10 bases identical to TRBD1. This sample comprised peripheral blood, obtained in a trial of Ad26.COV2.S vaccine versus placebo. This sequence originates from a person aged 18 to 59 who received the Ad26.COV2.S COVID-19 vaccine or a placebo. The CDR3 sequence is CASSPAGTGVRETQYF. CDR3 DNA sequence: TGTGCCAGCAGTCCCGCCGGGACAGGGGTCCGGGAGACCCAGTACTTC.